A few counts support the clone carrying this T cell receptor (beta chain). Method: immunoSEQ multiplex PCR; TCRdb's copy keeps in-frame clones and lacks some. The sample comprises around 290,000 clones, approximately 89% of which are singletons, and approximately 2.6% rests with the top ten. The sample is drawn from a study of blood T cell repertoires in COVID-19. Study as a whole: Researchers got acute and convalescent COVID-19 samples from the United States, Italy and Spain.

The study drew participants aged about 18 to 89 years from fewer than 30 US areas. From germline, CDR1 is SNHLY and CDR2 FYNNEI. Trimming shortened V by 2 bases and J by 4 bases, and 6 bases separated the two germline ends. The CDR3 extends over 12 amino acids. The source is a woman aged 18-29 years who had recovered from COVID-19. The chain has TRBV2 and TRBJ2-7; the D is unclear. Sequencing was performed on PBMCs or T cells enriched from blood (not recorded which). The CDR3 here is CASSEYNYEQYF. CDR3 nucleotides: TGTGCCAGCAGTGAATACAATTACGAGCAGTACTTC.